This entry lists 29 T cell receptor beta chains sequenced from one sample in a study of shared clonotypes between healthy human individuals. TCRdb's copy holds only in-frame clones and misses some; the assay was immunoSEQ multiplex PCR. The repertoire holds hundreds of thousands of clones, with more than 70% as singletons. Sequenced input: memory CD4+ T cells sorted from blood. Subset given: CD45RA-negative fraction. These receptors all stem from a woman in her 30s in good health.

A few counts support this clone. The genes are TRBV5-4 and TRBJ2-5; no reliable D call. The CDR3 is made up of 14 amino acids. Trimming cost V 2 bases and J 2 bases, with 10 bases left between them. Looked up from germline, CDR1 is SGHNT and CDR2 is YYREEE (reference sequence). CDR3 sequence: CASSFQLSQETQYF. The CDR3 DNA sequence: TGTGCCAGCAGCTTCCAGCTTTCTCAAGAGACCCAGTACTTC. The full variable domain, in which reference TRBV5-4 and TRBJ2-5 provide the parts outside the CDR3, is ETGVTQSPTHLIKTRGQQVTLRCSSQSGHNTVSWYQQALGQGPQFIFQYYREEENGRGNFPPRFSGLQFPNYSSELNVNALELDDSALYLCASSFQLSQETQYFGPGTRLLVL.

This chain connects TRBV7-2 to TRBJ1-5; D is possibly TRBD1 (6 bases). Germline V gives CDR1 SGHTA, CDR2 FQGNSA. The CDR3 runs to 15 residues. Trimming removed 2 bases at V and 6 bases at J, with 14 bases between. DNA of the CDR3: TGTGCCAGCAGCTTAAGTGCAGGGGTGCTTCAGCCCCAGCATTTT. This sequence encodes CASSLSAGVLQPQHF.

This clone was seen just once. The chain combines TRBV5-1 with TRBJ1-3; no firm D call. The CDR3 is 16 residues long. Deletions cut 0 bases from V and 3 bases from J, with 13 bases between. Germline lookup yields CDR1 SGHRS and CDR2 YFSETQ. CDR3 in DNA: TGCGCCAGCAGCTTGGATGCTTCGTCTGTTGGAAACACCATATATTTT. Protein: CASSLDASSVGNTIYF.

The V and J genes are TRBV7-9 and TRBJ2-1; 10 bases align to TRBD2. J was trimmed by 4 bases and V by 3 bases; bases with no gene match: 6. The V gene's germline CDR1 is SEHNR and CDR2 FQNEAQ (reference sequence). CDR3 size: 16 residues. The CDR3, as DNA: TGTGCCAGCAGCTTCGAGCGGGAGGGCCCATACAATGAGCAGTTCTTC. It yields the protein CASSFEREGPYNEQFF. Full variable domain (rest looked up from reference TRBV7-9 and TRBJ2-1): DTGVSQNPRHKITKRGQNVTFRCDPISEHNRLYWYRQTLGQGPEFLTYFQNEAQLEKSRLLSDRFSAERPKGSFSTLEIQRTEQGDSAMYLCASSFEREGPYNEQFFGPGTRLTVL.

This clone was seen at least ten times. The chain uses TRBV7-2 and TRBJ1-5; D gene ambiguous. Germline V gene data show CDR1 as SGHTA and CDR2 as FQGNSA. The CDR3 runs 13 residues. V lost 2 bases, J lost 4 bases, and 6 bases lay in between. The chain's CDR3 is CASSLTQNQPQHF. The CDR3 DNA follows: TGTGCCAGCAGCTTAACACAGAATCAGCCCCAGCATTTT.

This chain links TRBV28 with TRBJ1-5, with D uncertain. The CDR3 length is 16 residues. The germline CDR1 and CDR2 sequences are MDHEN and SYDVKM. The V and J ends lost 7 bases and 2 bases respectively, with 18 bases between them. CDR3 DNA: TGTGCCAGCACCTTCTACGGCCAGTTGCGCAATCAGCCCCAGCATTTT. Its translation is CASTFYGQLRNQPQHF. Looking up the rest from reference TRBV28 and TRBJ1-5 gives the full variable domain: DVKVTQSSRYLVKRTGEKVFLECVQDMDHENMFWYRQDPGLGLRLIYFSYDVKMKEKGDIPEGYSVSREKKERFSLILESASTNQTSMYLCASTFYGQLRNQPQHFGDGTRLSIL.

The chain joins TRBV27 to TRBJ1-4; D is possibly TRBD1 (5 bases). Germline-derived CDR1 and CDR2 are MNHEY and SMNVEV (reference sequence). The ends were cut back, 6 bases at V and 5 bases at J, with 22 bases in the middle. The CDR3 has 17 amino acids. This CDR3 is CASSSRDRPGQNEKLFF. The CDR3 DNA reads TGTGCCAGCAGCTCGCGGGACCGACCGGGGCAGAATGAAAAACTGTTTTTT.

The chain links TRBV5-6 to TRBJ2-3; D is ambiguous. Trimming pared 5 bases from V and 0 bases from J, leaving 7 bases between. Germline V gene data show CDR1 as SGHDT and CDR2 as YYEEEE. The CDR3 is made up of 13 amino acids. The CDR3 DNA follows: TGTGCCAGCAGGCCAACTAGCACAGATACGCAGTATTTT. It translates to CASRPTSTDTQYF.

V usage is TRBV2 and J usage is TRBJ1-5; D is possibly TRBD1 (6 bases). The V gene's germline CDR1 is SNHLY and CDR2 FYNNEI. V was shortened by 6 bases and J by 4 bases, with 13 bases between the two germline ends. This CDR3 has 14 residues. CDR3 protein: CASSQTGYNQPQHF. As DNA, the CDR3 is TGTGCCAGCAGCCAGACAGGATATAATCAGCCCCAGCATTTT.

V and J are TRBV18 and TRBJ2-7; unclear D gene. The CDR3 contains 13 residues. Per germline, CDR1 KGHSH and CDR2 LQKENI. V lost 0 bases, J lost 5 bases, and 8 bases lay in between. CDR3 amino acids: CASSPPGLNEQYF. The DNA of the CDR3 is TGTGCCAGCTCACCACCGGGGTTAAACGAGCAGTACTTC.

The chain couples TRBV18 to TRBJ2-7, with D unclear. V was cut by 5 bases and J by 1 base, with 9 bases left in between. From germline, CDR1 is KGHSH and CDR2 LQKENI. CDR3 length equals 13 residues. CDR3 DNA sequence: TGTGCCAGCTCAAAGGAACGATCCTACGAGCAGTACTTC. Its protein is CASSKERSYEQYF.

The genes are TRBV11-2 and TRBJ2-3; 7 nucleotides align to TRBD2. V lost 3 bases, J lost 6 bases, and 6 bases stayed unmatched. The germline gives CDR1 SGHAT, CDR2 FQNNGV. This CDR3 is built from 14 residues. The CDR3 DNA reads TGTGCCAGCAGCTTCCAGACTAGCTGGGATACGCAGTATTTT. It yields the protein CASSFQTSWDTQYF.

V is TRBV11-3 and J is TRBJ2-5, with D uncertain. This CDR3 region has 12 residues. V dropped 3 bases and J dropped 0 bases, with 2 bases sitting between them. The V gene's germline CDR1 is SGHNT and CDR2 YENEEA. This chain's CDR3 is CASSLDQETQYF. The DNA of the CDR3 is TGTGCCAGCAGCTTGGACCAAGAGACCCAGTACTTC. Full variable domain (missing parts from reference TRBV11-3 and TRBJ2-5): EAGVVQSPRYKIIEKKQPVAFWCNPISGHNTLYWYLQNLGQGPELLIRYENEEAVDDSQLPKDRFSAERLKGVDSTLKIQPAELGDSAVYLCASSLDQETQYFGPGTRLLVL.

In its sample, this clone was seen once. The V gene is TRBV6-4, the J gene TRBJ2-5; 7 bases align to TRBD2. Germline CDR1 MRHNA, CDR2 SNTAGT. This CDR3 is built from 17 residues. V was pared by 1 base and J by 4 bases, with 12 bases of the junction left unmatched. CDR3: CASSDYPQAGRRETQYF. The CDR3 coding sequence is TGTGCCAGCAGTGACTATCCTCAAGCGGGGAGAAGAGAGACCCAGTACTTC.

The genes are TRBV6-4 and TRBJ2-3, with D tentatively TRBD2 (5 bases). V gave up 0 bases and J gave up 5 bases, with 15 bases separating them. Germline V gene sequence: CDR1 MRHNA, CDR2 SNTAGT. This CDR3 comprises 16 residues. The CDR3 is CASSDSPSSTVDTQYF. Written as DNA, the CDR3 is TGTGCCAGCAGTGACTCTCCTAGCTCTACGGTAGATACGCAGTATTTT.

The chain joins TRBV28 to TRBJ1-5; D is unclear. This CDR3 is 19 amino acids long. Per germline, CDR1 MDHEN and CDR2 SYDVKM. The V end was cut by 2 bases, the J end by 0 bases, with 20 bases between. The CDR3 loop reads CASSLEPKTLVYSNQPQHF. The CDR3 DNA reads TGTGCCAGCAGTTTAGAACCTAAGACATTGGTCTATAGCAATCAGCCCCAGCATTTT.

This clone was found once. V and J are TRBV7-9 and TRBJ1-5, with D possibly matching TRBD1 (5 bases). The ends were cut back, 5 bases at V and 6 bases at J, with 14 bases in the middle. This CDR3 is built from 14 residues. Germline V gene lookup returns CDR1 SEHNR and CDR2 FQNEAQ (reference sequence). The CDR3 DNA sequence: TGTGCCAGCAGCCAGGGCAGGGTGAGTCAGCCCCAGCATTTT. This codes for CASSQGRVSQPQHF.

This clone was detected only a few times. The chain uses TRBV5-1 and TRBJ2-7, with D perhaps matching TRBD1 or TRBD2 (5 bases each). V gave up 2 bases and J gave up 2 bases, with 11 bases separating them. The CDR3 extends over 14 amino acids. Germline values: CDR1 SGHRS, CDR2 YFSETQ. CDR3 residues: CASSLGTAPYEQYF. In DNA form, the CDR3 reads TGCGCCAGCAGCTTAGGGACGGCCCCCTACGAGCAGTACTTC.

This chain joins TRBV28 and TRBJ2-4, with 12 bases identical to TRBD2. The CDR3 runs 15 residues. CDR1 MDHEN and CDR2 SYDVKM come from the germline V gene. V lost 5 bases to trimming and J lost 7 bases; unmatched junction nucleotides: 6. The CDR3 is CASSTGTSGRNIQYF. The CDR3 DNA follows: TGTGCCAGCAGTACCGGGACTAGCGGGCGTAACATTCAGTACTTC.

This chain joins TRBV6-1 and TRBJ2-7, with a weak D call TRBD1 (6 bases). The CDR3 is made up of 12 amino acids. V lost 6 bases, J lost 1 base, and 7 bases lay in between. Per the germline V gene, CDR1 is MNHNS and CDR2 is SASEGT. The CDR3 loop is CASSDRSYEQYF. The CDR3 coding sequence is TGTGCCAGCAGCGACAGGTCCTACGAGCAGTACTTC.

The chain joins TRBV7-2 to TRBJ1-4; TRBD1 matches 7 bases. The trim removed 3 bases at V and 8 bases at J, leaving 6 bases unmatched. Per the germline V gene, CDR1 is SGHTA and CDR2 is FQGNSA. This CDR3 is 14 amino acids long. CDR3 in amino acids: CASSFGTVREKLFF. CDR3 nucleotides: TGTGCCAGCAGCTTCGGGACAGTCCGGGAAAAACTGTTTTTT.

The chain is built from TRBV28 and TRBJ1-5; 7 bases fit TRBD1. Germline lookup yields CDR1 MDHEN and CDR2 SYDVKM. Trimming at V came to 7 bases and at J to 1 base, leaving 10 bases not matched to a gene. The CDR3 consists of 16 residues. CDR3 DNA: TGTGCCAGCACCCATAAGAGGGGGCAGAGCAATCAGCCCCAGCATTTT. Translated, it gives CASTHKRGQSNQPQHF. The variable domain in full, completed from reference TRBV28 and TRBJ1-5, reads DVKVTQSSRYLVKRTGEKVFLECVQDMDHENMFWYRQDPGLGLRLIYFSYDVKMKEKGDIPEGYSVSREKKERFSLILESASTNQTSMYLCASTHKRGQSNQPQHFGDGTRLSIL.

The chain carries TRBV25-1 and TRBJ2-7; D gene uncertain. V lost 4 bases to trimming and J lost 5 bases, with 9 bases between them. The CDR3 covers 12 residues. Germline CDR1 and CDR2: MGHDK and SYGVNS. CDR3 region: CASSGPSDEQYF. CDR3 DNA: TGTGCCAGCAGTGGCCCCTCGGACGAGCAGTACTTC.

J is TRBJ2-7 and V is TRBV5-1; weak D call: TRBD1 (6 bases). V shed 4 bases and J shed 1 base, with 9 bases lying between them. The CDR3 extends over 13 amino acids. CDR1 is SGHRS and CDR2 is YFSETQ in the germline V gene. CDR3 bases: TGCGCCAGCAGCATACAGGGTTCCTACGAGCAGTACTTC. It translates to CASSIQGSYEQYF.

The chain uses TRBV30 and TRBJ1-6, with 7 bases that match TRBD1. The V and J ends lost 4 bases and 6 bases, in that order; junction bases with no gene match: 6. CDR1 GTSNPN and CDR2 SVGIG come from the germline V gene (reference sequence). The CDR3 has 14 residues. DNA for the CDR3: TGTGCCTGGACATCCGGGACAGTTAATTCACCCCTCCACTTT. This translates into CAWTSGTVNSPLHF.

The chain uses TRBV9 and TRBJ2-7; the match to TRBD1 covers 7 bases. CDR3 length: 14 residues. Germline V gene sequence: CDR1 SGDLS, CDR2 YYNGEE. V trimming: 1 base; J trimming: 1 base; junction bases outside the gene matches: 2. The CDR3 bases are TGTGCCAGCAGCGTACAGGGGGATTCCTACGAGCAGTACTTC. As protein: CASSVQGDSYEQYF.

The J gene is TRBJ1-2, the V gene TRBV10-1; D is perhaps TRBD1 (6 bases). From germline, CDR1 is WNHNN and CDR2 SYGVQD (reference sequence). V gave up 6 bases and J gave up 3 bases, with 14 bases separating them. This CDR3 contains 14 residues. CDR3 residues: CASSPHRDDYGYTF. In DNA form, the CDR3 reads TGCGCCAGCAGCCCTCACAGGGACGACTATGGCTACACCTTC.

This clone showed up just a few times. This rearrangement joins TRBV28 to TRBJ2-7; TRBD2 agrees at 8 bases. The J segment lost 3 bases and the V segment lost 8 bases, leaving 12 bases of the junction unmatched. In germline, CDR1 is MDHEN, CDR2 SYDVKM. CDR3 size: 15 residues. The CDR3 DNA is TGTGCCAGCCAGAACGGGGGGGGTAATGACTACGAGCAGTACTTC. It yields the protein CASQNGGGNDYEQYF.

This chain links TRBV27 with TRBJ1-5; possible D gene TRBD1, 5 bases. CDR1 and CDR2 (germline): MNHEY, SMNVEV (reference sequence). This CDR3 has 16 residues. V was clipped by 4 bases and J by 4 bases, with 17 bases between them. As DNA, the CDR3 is TGTGCCAGCAGTTCCCGGGACCGAAGTAGGAATCAGCCCCAGCATTTT. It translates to CASSSRDRSRNQPQHF.